This entry features one T cell receptor beta chain sequence. Its antigen is as yet unknown. Sequencing was performed with immunoSEQ multiplex PCR; in TCRdb, only in-frame clones are kept and a portion is missing. The table records under 150,000 clones, 70% to 90% of them present only once. This sample is drawn from a study of identifying expanded T cells in peripheral blood. Study-wide results and limits: Variance in clone template counts between approximately 2-week samples significantly increased with total template count across all healthy donors. Approximately 1.1 clones differed between technical replicates, versus around 15 and 19 over time.

CDR1 and CDR2 (germline): KGHSH, LQKENI. There are 16 residues in the CDR3. V shed 2 bases and J 2 bases; nucleotides not matched to a gene: 8. The chain recombines TRBV18 with TRBJ2-5; 7 bases are a match to TRBD1. The receptor was derived from a person between 18 and 69 years old in good health. Sequenced material: blood. As DNA, the CDR3 is TGTGCCAGCTCACCATTTGGAAAACAGGGGCAAGAGACCCAGTACTTC. Translation gives CASSPFGKQGQETQYF.